A selection of T cell receptor beta chains follows, all from one sample in a study of blood T cell repertoires in COVID-19. Clones were sequenced by immunoSEQ multiplex PCR, and TCRdb holds only the in-frame ones, with some missing. Found here are approximately 330,000 clones, 85% to 90% of them singletons; the top ten hold over 8.5%. Specimen: PBMCs or T cells enriched from blood (not recorded which). These receptors were collected from a woman aged 25 to 39 who had recovered from COVID-19. CDR3s include the opening cysteine and the closing phenylalanine or tryptophan. The order of the fields is clone size, J gene, V gene, CDR3 protein. Clone size appears in some rows only: once, few, many, or a class for an expanded clone.

abundance: -; j_gene: TRBJ2-1; v_gene: TRBV18; CDR3aa: CASSPGQGATYEQFF
abundance: -; j_gene: TRBJ2-5; v_gene: TRBV14; CDR3aa: CASNSYAGGGETQYF
abundance: -; j_gene: TRBJ2-1; v_gene: TRBV4-1; CDR3aa: CASTEVGRGVYNEQFF
abundance: -; j_gene: TRBJ1-5; v_gene: TRBV10-3; CDR3aa: CAIGGNYSNQPQHF
abundance: -; j_gene: TRBJ1-3; v_gene: TRBV6-7; CDR3aa: CASSYSSIRDREPIDTIYF
abundance: -; j_gene: TRBJ2-5; v_gene: TRBV10-2; CDR3aa: CASTGIRETQYF
abundance: -; j_gene: TRBJ2-4; v_gene: TRBV28; CDR3aa: CASSGPGQIAKNIQYF
abundance: -; j_gene: TRBJ2-5; v_gene: TRBV10-2; CDR3aa: CASSESRDPTSYHPETQYF
abundance: -; j_gene: TRBJ2-1; v_gene: TRBV9; CDR3aa: CASSVSAGGRSNEQFF
abundance: once; j_gene: TRBJ1-5; v_gene: TRBV12-3/TRBV12-4; CDR3aa: CASSQTRSQPQHF
abundance: -; j_gene: TRBJ2-1; v_gene: TRBV30; CDR3aa: CAWSVQGEQFF
abundance: -; j_gene: TRBJ2-2; v_gene: TRBV5-1; CDR3aa: CASSASGTPNTGELFF
abundance: -; j_gene: TRBJ2-3; v_gene: TRBV10-2; CDR3aa: CASSSTGQGIVTDTQYF
abundance: once; j_gene: TRBJ1-6; v_gene: TRBV6-5; CDR3aa: CASSSRQADSPLHF
abundance: -; j_gene: TRBJ2-7; v_gene: TRBV10-3; CDR3aa: CAIRRQGGEQYF
abundance: -; j_gene: TRBJ1-1; v_gene: TRBV7-2; CDR3aa: CASSWEDRSLNTEAFF
abundance: once; j_gene: TRBJ2-1; v_gene: TRBV18; CDR3aa: CASSGGLAGYNEQFF
abundance: -; j_gene: TRBJ2-3; v_gene: TRBV9; CDR3aa: CASSPNPGTSADTQYF
abundance: -; j_gene: TRBJ1-1; v_gene: TRBV6-5; CDR3aa: CASSYSLGSEAFF
abundance: -; j_gene: TRBJ2-5; v_gene: TRBV9; CDR3aa: CASSVSQGLETQYF
abundance: -; j_gene: TRBJ2-3; v_gene: TRBV7-6; CDR3aa: CASSLAIVLAEPWPHTQYF
abundance: -; j_gene: TRBJ2-5; v_gene: TRBV30; CDR3aa: CACNIGGYKKPQETQYF
abundance: -; j_gene: TRBJ2-2; v_gene: TRBV5-1; CDR3aa: CASSPRGAGGELFF
abundance: -; j_gene: TRBJ2-5; v_gene: TRBV4-2; CDR3aa: CASSRSLGLYQETQYF
abundance: -; j_gene: TRBJ2-3; v_gene: TRBV19; CDR3aa: CASTASLWEDTDTQYF
abundance: -; j_gene: TRBJ1-6; v_gene: TRBV4-1; CDR3aa: CASSHPQQGFNSPLHF
abundance: -; j_gene: TRBJ1-1; v_gene: TRBV5-4; CDR3aa: CASSSIPGQGAAFF
abundance: -; j_gene: TRBJ2-1; v_gene: TRBV14; CDR3aa: CASSGLAGGGSGQFF
abundance: -; j_gene: TRBJ2-2; v_gene: TRBV4-3; CDR3aa: CASSPHPERQQRGELFF
abundance: -; j_gene: TRBJ2-7; v_gene: TRBV4-1; CDR3aa: CASSQGLAGASYEQYF
abundance: -; j_gene: TRBJ1-6; v_gene: TRBV27; CDR3aa: CASSLYLDSFEDSPLHF
abundance: -; j_gene: TRBJ1-1; v_gene: TRBV18; CDR3aa: CASSPNSGTEGTEAFF
abundance: -; j_gene: TRBJ2-7; v_gene: TRBV5-4; CDR3aa: CASSLDRHSYEQYF
abundance: -; j_gene: TRBJ2-5; v_gene: TRBV7-9; CDR3aa: CASSRTGIGETQYF
abundance: -; j_gene: TRBJ1-5; v_gene: TRBV9; CDR3aa: CASSVGGHGNQPQHF
abundance: -; j_gene: TRBJ2-2; v_gene: TRBV19; CDR3aa: CASTLRVAGGHTGELFF
abundance: -; j_gene: TRBJ1-2; v_gene: TRBV10-3; CDR3aa: CAITAGEGHGYTF
abundance: -; j_gene: TRBJ1-1; v_gene: TRBV5-6; CDR3aa: CASSLIPYTEAFF
abundance: few; j_gene: TRBJ1-2; v_gene: TRBV6-1; CDR3aa: CASSDGQGNYGYTF
abundance: -; j_gene: TRBJ2-1; v_gene: TRBV28; CDR3aa: CASSPHSTHYNEQFF
abundance: -; j_gene: TRBJ2-1; v_gene: TRBV12-5; CDR3aa: CASGLALEAGEQFF
abundance: -; j_gene: TRBJ1-2; v_gene: TRBV27; CDR3aa: CASSLWAYGYTF
abundance: -; j_gene: TRBJ2-2; v_gene: TRBV7-3; CDR3aa: CASSLRGPETGELFF
abundance: -; j_gene: TRBJ1-5; v_gene: TRBV27; CDR3aa: CASSIGWGPAGGYSNQPQHF
abundance: -; j_gene: TRBJ1-6; v_gene: TRBV12-3/TRBV12-4; CDR3aa: CASSLTGQLHF
abundance: -; j_gene: TRBJ2-1; v_gene: TRBV28; CDR3aa: CASSETGGASLKFFYEQFF
abundance: -; j_gene: TRBJ2-7; v_gene: TRBV28; CDR3aa: CASSLVGGSYEQYF
abundance: -; j_gene: TRBJ2-1; v_gene: TRBV2; CDR3aa: CASSEGDYPGGVQFF